The sequence of this T cell receptor beta chain was determined in a study of T cell clones after liver transplantation. Across the whole study: A pre-transplant mixed lymphocyte reaction with TCRbeta sequencing defined graft-donor-reactive clones followed in post-transplant blood.

Profiling relied on immunoSEQ multiplex PCR, and the TCRdb table lists in-frame clones only, not all of them. The table has about 51,000 clones, 80% to 90% seen once; the top ten hold roughly 14%. CD3+CD4+ and CD3+CD8+ cells were FACS-sorted from thawed unstimulated PBMCs. General study points: A significant post-transplant drop in circulating graft-donor-reactive CD4 TCRbeta sequences occurred in most of the 8 subjects. Small, mixed patient groups and varying post-transplant times limit these conclusions.

In regard to this clone: Its antigen remains unknown. The same CDR3 can be traced to other DNA sequences in this sample.

The source was CD8+ T cells from blood, collected 12 months after liver transplant. The receptor was isolated from a human patient who received a liver transplant. T cells may partly derive from the graft donor.

The CDR3 region has the DNA TGTGCCAGTAGTATAGGTTCCGGGGGCTCCTACGAGCAGTACTTC. Translated, it gives CASSIGSGGSYEQYF. The chain carries TRBV19 and TRBJ2-7, with D perhaps matching TRBD2 (6 bases). Germline V gene sequence: CDR1 LNHDA, CDR2 SQIVND (reference sequence). With 1 base removed from V and 0 bases from J, the gap between germline ends came to 10 bases. The CDR3 is made up of 15 amino acids.